Following are 28 T cell receptor beta chains from one sample sequenced in a study of blood T cell repertoires in COVID-19. Repertoires were generated with immunoSEQ multiplex PCR, while TCRdb's copy carries only in-frame clones and drops some. The sample records more than 200,000 clones, over 75% being singletons. Material: PBMCs or T cells enriched from blood (not recorded which). These receptors were obtained from a middle-aged woman with acute COVID-19.

The V gene is TRBV29-1, the J gene TRBJ2-1; D remains ambiguous. The CDR3 sequence is 10 residues long. Germline CDR1 SQVTM, CDR2 ANQGSEA. Trimming removed 2 bases at V and 9 bases at J, with 5 bases between. CDR3 bases: TGCAGCGTTGAACTCCTTGAGCAGTTCTTC. It translates to CSVELLEQFF.

The chain has TRBV6-1 and TRBJ2-7, with TRBD1 matching over 7 bases. This CDR3 contains 13 residues. The V gene end was trimmed by 0 bases and the J gene end by 6 bases; junction bases not matched to a gene: 2. CDR1 MNHNS and CDR2 SASEGT come from the germline V gene. The CDR3 DNA reads as TGTGCCAGCAGTGAAGCGTGGGACAGCGAGCAGTACTTC. Translating gives CASSEAWDSEQYF.

The chain combines TRBV3-1 (or the pseudogene TRBV3-2) with TRBJ1-5; the D is unclear. The CDR3 spans 13 residues. The V gene lost 0 bases and the J gene lost 7 bases, with 7 bases spanning the gap. Germline-derived CDR1 and CDR2 are LGHDT and YNNKEL (reference sequence). The CDR3 spells CASSQDAIQPQHF. DNA of the CDR3: TGTGCCAGCAGCCAAGATGCGATACAGCCCCAGCATTTT.

The V gene is TRBV7-2, the J gene TRBJ1-1; maybe TRBD1 (6 bases). Trimming removed 2 bases from V and 1 base from J, with 11 bases in between. The CDR3 length is 15 residues. Germline assignment: CDR1 SGHTA and CDR2 FQGNSA. Here the CDR3 DNA reads TGTGCCAGCAGCTTAATGGGGACACCGAACACTGAAGCTTTCTTT. Amino acids: CASSLMGTPNTEAFF.

V is TRBV10-1 and J is TRBJ2-7, with D perhaps matching TRBD2 (5 bases). Germline V lookup: CDR1 WNHNN, CDR2 SYGVQD (reference sequence). Trimming cost V 3 bases and J 0 bases, with 12 bases left between them. The CDR3 sequence is 15 residues long. CDR3 protein: CASSDTGIHSYEQYF. CDR3 in DNA: TGCGCCAGCAGTGATACCGGGATCCACTCCTACGAGCAGTACTTC.

The chain carries TRBV7-2 and TRBJ1-3; possible D gene TRBD1, 5 bases. CDR1 and CDR2 from the germline V gene are SGHTA and FQGNSA. With 5 bases removed from V and 8 bases from J, the gap between germline ends came to 13 bases. This CDR3 spans 13 amino acids. The CDR3 DNA reads TGTGCCAGCAGCATTGGGGCTTGGGACACCATATATTTT. Translation: CASSIGAWDTIYF. Drawing the rest from reference TRBV7-2 and TRBJ1-3, the complete variable domain is GAGVSQSPSNKVTEKGKDVELRCDPISGHTALYWYRQSLGQGLEFLIYFQGNSAPDKSGLPSDRFSAERTGGSVSTLTIQRTQQEDSAVYLCASSIGAWDTIYFGEGSWLTVV.

This chain links TRBV29-1 with TRBJ2-1, with a weak D call TRBD1 (6 bases). This CDR3 has 14 amino acids. The germline CDR1 and CDR2 sequences are SQVTM and ANQGSEA. Trimming stripped 6 bases from V and 6 bases from J, with 18 bases between. The CDR3 loop reads CSVAGDGYSNEQFF. CDR3 sequence (DNA): TGCAGCGTCGCAGGGGATGGGTATAGCAATGAGCAGTTCTTC.

This clone was detected a few times. The chain carries TRBV28 and TRBJ1-5, with D uncertain. Germline lookup yields CDR1 MDHEN and CDR2 SYDVKM. V lost 7 bases to trimming and J lost 3 bases, with 13 bases between them. This CDR3 region has 14 residues. The CDR3 region is CASNPGGNNQPQHF. DNA for the CDR3: TGTGCCAGCAATCCGGGAGGCAACAATCAGCCCCAGCATTTT.

V and J are TRBV30 and TRBJ1-2; the D gene is possibly TRBD1 (5 bases). Trimming stripped 0 bases from V and 1 base from J, with 9 bases between. The CDR3 consists of 14 residues. Per germline, CDR1 GTSNPN and CDR2 SVGIG (reference sequence). CDR3 region: CAWSVLDSNYGYTF. CDR3 bases: TGTGCCTGGAGTGTATTAGACAGTAACTATGGCTACACCTTC.

V usage is TRBV7-9 and J usage is TRBJ1-2; 7 nucleotides line up with TRBD1. CDR3 length: 14 amino acids. V shed 4 bases, J shed 3 bases, and the junction held 5 bases outside the gene matches. The germline CDR1 and CDR2 sequences are SEHNR and FQNEAQ (reference sequence). CDR3: CASSSTGYDYGYTF. The DNA of the CDR3 is TGTGCCAGCAGCTCGACAGGGTACGACTATGGCTACACCTTC.

This chain joins TRBV5-1 and TRBJ2-7; 11 bases match TRBD2. The germline gives CDR1 SGHRS, CDR2 YFSETQ. V gave up 0 bases and J gave up 0 bases; unmatched junction bases: 2. The CDR3 extends over 16 amino acids. The CDR3 DNA follows: TGCGCCAGCAGCTTGGTACTAGCGGGGGTCTCCTACGAGCAGTACTTC. Translated: CASSLVLAGVSYEQYF.

This clone was observed a handful of times. The V gene is TRBV19, the J gene TRBJ2-1, with D uncertain. This CDR3 region has 12 residues. The V end was cut by 10 bases, the J end by 4 bases, with 11 bases between. Germline CDR1 reads LNHDA; CDR2 reads SQIVND (reference sequence). The CDR3 DNA follows: TGTGCCACCTCGTCCCTTTACAATGAGCAGTTCTTC. It codes for CATSSLYNEQFF.

This chain connects TRBV9 to TRBJ1-2; 10 bases match TRBD1. Germline V gene sequence: CDR1 SGDLS, CDR2 YYNGEE. V shed 4 bases and J 8 bases; nucleotides not matched to a gene: 14. This CDR3 spans 16 amino acids. CDR3 bases: TGTGCCAGCAGCCCTGTAACGGGACAGGGGACTCGGGGCTACACCTTC. It encodes CASSPVTGQGTRGYTF.

The chain uses TRBV6-5 and TRBJ2-7; D is perhaps TRBD2 (5 bases). Germline CDR1 reads MNHEY; CDR2 reads SVGAGI. V was cut by 5 bases and J by 0 bases, with 14 bases left in between. This CDR3 has 15 amino acids. The CDR3 DNA reads TGTGCCAGCAGTCCCGCCAGGACTTCCTCCTACGAGCAGTACTTC. This encodes CASSPARTSSYEQYF.

The rearrangement joins TRBV7-3 to TRBJ2-1, with D perhaps matching TRBD2 (5 bases). This CDR3 has 15 residues. CDR1 is SGHTA and CDR2 is FQGTGA in the germline V gene. Trimming took 6 bases from V and 2 from J, leaving 14 bases between them. The CDR3 DNA reads TGTGCCAGCAGTACGAGGGCCGGGGCCTACAATGAGCAGTTCTTC. Translated: CASSTRAGAYNEQFF.

The J gene is TRBJ2-7, the V gene TRBV15; maybe TRBD2 (6 bases). The CDR3 is 16 amino acids. Germline CDR1 LNHNV, CDR2 YYDKDF (reference sequence). Deletions cut 9 bases from V and 1 base from J, with 22 bases between. This CDR3 reads CATGSGVGRVSYEQYF. The CDR3 DNA is TGTGCCACGGGTTCGGGGGTCGGCCGGGTGTCCTACGAGCAGTACTTC. Looking up the rest from reference TRBV15 and TRBJ2-7 gives the full variable domain: DAMVIQNPRYQVTQFGKPVTLSCSQTLNHNVMYWYQQKSSQAPKLLFHYYDKDFNNEADTPDNFQSRRPNTSFCFLDIRSPGLGDTAMYLCATGSGVGRVSYEQYFGPGTRLTVT.

This clone was seen a handful of times. V gene TRBV6-5 combines with J gene TRBJ2-3; perhaps TRBD2 as D (5 bases). CDR1 is MNHEY, CDR2 SVGAGI, per germline. The germline V and J ends were trimmed by 4 bases and 0 bases, with 14 bases remaining between them. The CDR3 covers 16 residues. CDR3 nucleotide sequence: TGTGCCAGCAGTTCACGGGCGGGCCAAAGCACAGATACGCAGTATTTT. Translating it yields CASSSRAGQSTDTQYF.

This chain links TRBV18 with TRBJ1-4; TRBD1 matches at 7 bases. The trim removed 6 bases at V and 6 bases at J, leaving 7 bases unmatched. The germline gives CDR1 KGHSH, CDR2 LQKENI. The CDR3 loop spans 14 amino acids. CDR3 nucleotides: TGTGCCAGCTCCCAACAGGGGTCGGATGAAAAACTGTTTTTT. It encodes CASSQQGSDEKLFF.

J is TRBJ2-3 and V is TRBV7-9; possibly TRBD2 for D (6 bases). The CDR3 extends over 14 amino acids. Per the germline V gene, CDR1 is SEHNR and CDR2 is FQNEAQ (reference sequence). V lost 10 bases to trimming and J lost 6 bases, with 20 bases between them. The DNA of the CDR3 is TGTGCCACCCGGCCGCCGCGGGGTTCGGATACGCAGTATTTT. The encoded protein is CATRPPRGSDTQYF.

The V and J genes are TRBV9 and TRBJ2-3; 10 nucleotides align to TRBD1. The V gene's germline CDR1 is SGDLS and CDR2 YYNGEE. The CDR3 sequence is 14 residues long. Trimming took 3 bases from V and 6 from J; bases not matched to a gene: 4. CDR3 nucleotides: TGTGCCAGCAGCGGGGGACAGGGGTTGGATACGCAGTATTTT. It codes for CASSGGQGLDTQYF. Full variable domain (rest looked up from reference TRBV9 and TRBJ2-3): DSGVTQTPKHLITATGQRVTLRCSPRSGDLSVYWYQQSLDQGLQFLIQYYNGEERAKGNILERFSAQQFPDLHSELNLSSLELGDSALYFCASSGGQGLDTQYFGPGTRLTVL.

As to this clone: The sample carries other DNA sequences with the same CDR3. The rearrangement uses TRBV12-3 or TRBV12-4 and TRBJ1-1; TRBD1 is a possible D gene (5 bases). The CDR3 runs 13 residues. The V gene lost 2 bases and the J gene lost 2 bases, with 6 bases spanning the gap. The CDR3 loop reads CASSLQGNTEAFF. The CDR3 DNA is TGTGCCAGCAGTTTACAGGGTAACACTGAAGCTTTCTTT.

The chain is built from TRBV3-1 (or the pseudogene TRBV3-2) and TRBJ1-2; 8 bases map to TRBD1. Trimming cost V 6 bases and J 6 bases; bases outside gene matches: 15. CDR3 length: 16 amino acids. Germline V CDR1 and CDR2: LGHDT, YNNKEL (reference sequence). The CDR3 here is CASSQPSTTGDNGYTF. The CDR3 nucleotides are TGTGCCAGCAGTCAACCAAGCACGACAGGGGATAATGGCTACACCTTC.

The chain uses TRBV28 and TRBJ2-2; 9 nucleotides agree with TRBD2. Trimming took 10 bases from V and 7 from J; bases not matched to a gene: 13. Germline-derived CDR1 and CDR2 are MDHEN and SYDVKM. The CDR3 sequence is 15 residues long. The CDR3 DNA reads TGTGCCATCAAGGACGTCGCGGGGGGGCGCGGGGAGCTGTTTTTT. It translates to CAIKDVAGGRGELFF.

This clone was counted only a few times. This rearrangement joins TRBV4-2 to TRBJ2-1, with 8 bases aligning to TRBD2. Trimming took 0 bases from V and 2 from J; bases not matched to a gene: 3. The germline V gene encodes CDR1 LGHNA and CDR2 YNFKEQ. The CDR3 is 16 residues long. The CDR3 region has the DNA TGTGCCAGCAGCCAAGATACCGGGGGGGCCTACAATGAGCAGTTCTTC. The encoded protein is CASSQDTGGAYNEQFF.

This sequence joins TRBV30 and TRBJ2-1, with D perhaps TRBD2 (5 bases). There are 11 residues in the CDR3. V lost 4 bases to trimming and J lost 5 bases, with 6 bases between them. CDR1 GTSNPN and CDR2 SVGIG come from the germline V gene (reference sequence). CDR3 bases: TGTGCCTGGACCGGGGACAATGAGCAGTTCTTC. This translates into CAWTGDNEQFF.

This chain connects TRBV5-1 to TRBJ1-4; TRBD1 is a possible D gene (5 bases). V was clipped by 5 bases and J by 8 bases, with 13 bases between them. Germline V gene data show CDR1 as SGHRS and CDR2 as YFSETQ. The CDR3 has 13 residues. The CDR3 bases are TGCGCCAGCAGTATCAGGGTGTACGAAAAACTGTTTTTT. It codes for CASSIRVYEKLFF.

The V call is TRBV19, the J call TRBJ1-2; TRBD1 aligns across 11 bases. The germline CDR1 and CDR2 sequences are LNHDA and SQIVND (reference sequence). CDR3 size: 15 residues. V lost 2 bases and J lost 8; bases outside the gene matches: 7. The CDR3 DNA reads TGTGCCAGTAGTATACGAGGACAGGGGGCTAAGGGCTACACCTTC. Translated, it gives CASSIRGQGAKGYTF.

This chain connects TRBV29-1 to TRBJ2-7; 8 bases are a match to TRBD2. The germline V gene encodes CDR1 SQVTM and CDR2 ANQGSEA. The V gene end was trimmed by 5 bases and the J gene end by 5 bases; junction bases not matched to a gene: 11. This CDR3 has 14 residues. In DNA form, the CDR3 reads TGCAGCGTTCTTAAGGGAGGAGCGGGAGACGAGCAGTACTTC. It encodes CSVLKGGAGDEQYF.